Shown below are 18 T cell receptor beta chains from a single sample sequenced in a study of control samples from healthy donors and cancer patients. TCRdb's table, derived via immunoSEQ multiplex PCR, lists solely in-frame clones and lacks some. The sample has 150,000 to 200,000 clones; 70% to 90% are singletons. The sample taken for sequencing was blood. These receptors were obtained from a man aged 25-45 years in good health.

The CDR3, as DNA: TGTGCCAGCAGCCAAGGACTAGGACGGATCCAAGAGACCCAGTACTTC. This translates into CASSQGLGRIQETQYF. V usage is TRBV14 and J usage is TRBJ2-5; D is perhaps TRBD2 (6 bases). Germline assignment: CDR1 SGHDN and CDR2 FVKESK. The CDR3 is 16 residues long. V was pared by 1 base and J by 1 base, with 13 bases between.

The chain recombines TRBV2 with TRBJ2-6, with D unclear. CDR1 is SNHLY and CDR2 is FYNNEI in the germline V gene. With 8 bases removed from V and 4 bases from J, the gap between germline ends came to 18 bases. The CDR3 totals 16 residues. The DNA for the CDR3 is TGTGCCAGCGGATTCACGGACGAACCCGGGGCCAACGTCCTGACTTTC. It is translated as CASGFTDEPGANVLTF.

The chain recombines TRBV11-2 with TRBJ2-1; D is undetermined. The germline V gene has CDR1 SGHAT and CDR2 FQNNGV. V was cut by 2 bases and J by 0 bases, with 8 bases left in between. This CDR3 is 15 amino acids long. The CDR3: CASSLRLSSYNEQFF. CDR3 nucleotides: TGTGCCAGCAGCTTAAGGCTCAGCTCCTACAATGAGCAGTTCTTC. Filled out from reference TRBV11-2 and TRBJ2-1, the complete variable domain reads EAGVAQSPRYKIIEKRQSVAFWCNPISGHATLYWYQQILGQGPKLLIQFQNNGVVDDSQLPKDRFSAERLKGVDSTLKIQPAKLEDSAVYLCASSLRLSSYNEQFFGPGTRLTVL.

This sequence joins TRBV15 and TRBJ2-7; D is unclear. The CDR3 consists of 13 residues. Germline CDR1 reads LNHNV; CDR2 reads YYDKDF (reference sequence). Trimming shortened V by 6 bases and J by 2 bases, and 11 bases separated the two germline ends. The CDR3 nucleotides are TGTGCCACCAGTAAAGCTGATACCTACGAGCAGTACTTC. Encoded protein: CATSKADTYEQYF.

This clone was detected only once. This chain uses TRBV7-3 with TRBJ1-1; perhaps TRBD1 as D (5 bases). V was shortened by 5 bases and J by 1 base, with 11 bases between the two germline ends. This CDR3 is 14 amino acids long. The germline V gene has CDR1 SGHTA and CDR2 FQGTGA. The CDR3 bases are TGTGCCAGCAGCCAAGGACACCCGAACACTGAAGCTTTCTTT. Encoded protein: CASSQGHPNTEAFF.

The chain combines TRBV29-1 with TRBJ2-7; D is possibly TRBD2 (6 bases). Trimming removed 5 bases at V and 2 bases at J, with 13 bases between. The germline gives CDR1 SQVTM, CDR2 ANQGSEA. The CDR3 extends over 13 amino acids. CDR3 bases: TGCAGCGTTCTCGGGGAGGAGGCCTACGAGCAGTACTTC. Amino acids: CSVLGEEAYEQYF.

Here the CDR3 reads CASRGSTDAGYTF. CDR3 sequence (DNA): TGTGCCAGCAGGGGCAGCACCGACGCTGGCTACACCTTC. The chain recombines TRBV28 with TRBJ1-2; no clear D gene. CDR1 is MDHEN, CDR2 SYDVKM, per germline. With 6 bases removed from V and 7 bases from J, the gap between germline ends came to 15 bases. The CDR3 has 13 amino acids.

This chain joins TRBV21-1 and TRBJ1-6; TRBD1 was called by the table and not checked on the DNA. TRBV21-1 is annotated as a pseudogene. The CDR3 has 15 amino acids. CDR3 protein: CGAPCPTGGNSPLHF. The CDR3 nucleotides read TGTGGCGCCCCATGCCCAACAGGGGGAAATTCACCCCTCCACTTT.

V and J are TRBV6-5 and TRBJ2-5; TRBD1 aligns across 7 bases. The CDR3 runs to 13 residues. Trimming cost V 6 bases and J 3 bases; bases outside gene matches: 4. Germline CDR1 and CDR2: MNHEY and SVGAGI. The CDR3 spells CASSRGQKETQYF. The CDR3 bases are TGTGCCAGCAGCCGGGGACAGAAAGAGACCCAGTACTTC.

The chain uses TRBV28 and TRBJ1-2, with D maybe TRBD1 (5 bases). CDR1 MDHEN and CDR2 SYDVKM come from the germline V gene. The germline V and J ends were trimmed by 3 bases and 7 bases, with 9 bases remaining between them. CDR3 length: 12 amino acids. The CDR3 loop reads CASSLGGVGYTF. The DNA for the CDR3 is TGTGCCAGCAGTTTGGGGGGGGTTGGCTACACCTTC.

This chain connects TRBV18 to TRBJ2-2; D could derive from TRBD1 or TRBD2 (5 bases each). The CDR3 contains 15 residues. Trimming cost V 6 bases and J 6 bases, with 17 bases left between them. Germline CDR1 and CDR2: KGHSH and LQKENI. The CDR3 here is CASSLAGAQAGELFF. The CDR3 coding sequence is TGTGCCAGCTCCTTAGCCGGGGCCCAGGCCGGGGAGCTGTTTTTT.

The genes are TRBV6-5 and TRBJ2-3; no clear D. The V gene's germline CDR1 is MNHEY and CDR2 SVGAGI. V was clipped by 8 bases and J by 6 bases, with 9 bases between them. The CDR3 is 11 residues long. CDR3 sequence reads: CASGPPDTQYF. The CDR3 bases are TGTGCCAGCGGCCCGCCGGATACGCAGTATTTT.

This chain uses TRBV3-1 (or the pseudogene TRBV3-2) with TRBJ2-7; D possibly uses TRBD1 or TRBD2 (5 bases each). V was pared by 2 bases and J by 1 base, with 15 bases between. Looked up from germline, CDR1 is LGHDT and CDR2 is YNNKEL (reference sequence). The CDR3 extends over 16 amino acids. CDR3 residues: CASSQSLPGASYEQYF. As DNA, the CDR3 is TGTGCCAGCAGCCAATCTTTGCCCGGGGCATCCTACGAGCAGTACTTC.

With regard to this clone: Other DNA sequences in this specimen translate into the identical CDR3. V is TRBV5-1 and J is TRBJ1-3, with unresolved D. Germline loops: CDR1 SGHRS, CDR2 YFSETQ. The V and J ends lost 0 bases and 2 bases respectively, with 6 bases between them. The CDR3 sequence is 14 residues long. Written as DNA, the CDR3 is TGCGCCAGCAGCTTGGGCCAAGCTGGAAACACCATATATTTT. This gives the protein CASSLGQAGNTIYF.

This clone was found once. V usage is TRBV28 and J usage is TRBJ1-2; D not certain. Looked up from germline, CDR1 is MDHEN and CDR2 is SYDVKM. The CDR3 length is 11 residues. Trimming pared 7 bases from V and 7 bases from J, leaving 10 bases between. CDR3 protein: CASNMGSGYTF. The CDR3 bases are TGTGCCAGCAATATGGGTTCTGGCTACACCTTC.

This chain connects TRBV27 to TRBJ1-2, with D perhaps matching TRBD1 (5 bases). The CDR3 has 17 residues. V shed 5 bases and J shed 6 bases, with 25 bases lying between them. Germline CDR1 and CDR2: MNHEY and SMNVEV (reference sequence). This CDR3 is CASSPPRQYQAGNGYTF. The CDR3 bases are TGTGCCAGCAGTCCCCCCCGACAGTATCAAGCGGGCAATGGCTACACCTTC.

This chain connects TRBV18 to TRBJ2-2, with D possibly TRBD1 on 6 matching bases. Trimming removed 10 bases from V and 1 base from J, with 7 bases in between. The CDR3 is made up of 12 amino acids. Germline CDR1 and CDR2: KGHSH and LQKENI. The CDR3 loop is CATGQNTGELFF. Here the CDR3 DNA reads TGTGCCACGGGACAGAACACCGGGGAGCTGTTTTTT. Full variable domain (remainder filled in from reference TRBV18 and TRBJ2-2): NAGVMQNPRHLVRRRGQEARLRCSPMKGHSHVYWYRQLPEEGLKFMVYLQKENIIDESGMPKERFSAEFPKEGPSILRIQQVVRGDSAAYFCATGQNTGELFFGEGSRLTVL.

The chain is built from TRBV27 and TRBJ2-7; 10 nucleotides agree with TRBD1. Germline loops: CDR1 MNHEY, CDR2 SMNVEV (reference sequence). The CDR3 consists of 17 residues. The V segment lost 2 bases and the J segment 3 bases; nucleotides outside the gene matches: 10. The CDR3 DNA is TGTGCCAGCAGTTTACGCCCTAGAGGACAGGGGGACTACGAGCAGTACTTC. Translating it yields CASSLRPRGQGDYEQYF.